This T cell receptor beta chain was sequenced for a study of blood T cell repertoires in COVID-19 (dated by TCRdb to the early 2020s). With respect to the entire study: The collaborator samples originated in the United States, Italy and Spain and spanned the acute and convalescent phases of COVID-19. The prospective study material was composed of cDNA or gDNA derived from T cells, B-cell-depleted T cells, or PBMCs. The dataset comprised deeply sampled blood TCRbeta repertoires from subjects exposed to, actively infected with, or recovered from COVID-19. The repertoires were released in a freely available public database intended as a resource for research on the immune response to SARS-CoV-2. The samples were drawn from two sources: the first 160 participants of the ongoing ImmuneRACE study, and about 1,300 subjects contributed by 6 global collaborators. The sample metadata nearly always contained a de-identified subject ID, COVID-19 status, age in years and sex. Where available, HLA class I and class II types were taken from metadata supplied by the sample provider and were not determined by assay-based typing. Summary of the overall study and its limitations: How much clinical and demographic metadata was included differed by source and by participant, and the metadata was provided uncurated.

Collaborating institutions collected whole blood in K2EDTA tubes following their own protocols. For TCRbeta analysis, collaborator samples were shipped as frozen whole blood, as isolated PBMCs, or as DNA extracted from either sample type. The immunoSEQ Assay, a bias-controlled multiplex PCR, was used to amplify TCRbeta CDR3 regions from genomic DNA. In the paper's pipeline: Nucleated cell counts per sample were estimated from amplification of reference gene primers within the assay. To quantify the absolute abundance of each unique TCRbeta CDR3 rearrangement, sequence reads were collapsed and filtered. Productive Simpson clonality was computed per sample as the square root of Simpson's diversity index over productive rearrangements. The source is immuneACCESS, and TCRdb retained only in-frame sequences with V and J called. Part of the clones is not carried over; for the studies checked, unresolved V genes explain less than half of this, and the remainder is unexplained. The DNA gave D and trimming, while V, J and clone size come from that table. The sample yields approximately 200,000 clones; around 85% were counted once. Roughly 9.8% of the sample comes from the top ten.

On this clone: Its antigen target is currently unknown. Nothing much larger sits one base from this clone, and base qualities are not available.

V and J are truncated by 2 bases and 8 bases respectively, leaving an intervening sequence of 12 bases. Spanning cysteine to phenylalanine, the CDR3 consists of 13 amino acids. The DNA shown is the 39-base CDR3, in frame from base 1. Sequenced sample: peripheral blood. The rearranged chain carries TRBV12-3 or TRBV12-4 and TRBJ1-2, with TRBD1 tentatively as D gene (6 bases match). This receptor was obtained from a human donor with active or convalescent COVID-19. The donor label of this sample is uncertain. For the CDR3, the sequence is CASSLLGAGGYTF. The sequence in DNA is TGTGCCAGCAGTTTACTGGGGGCGGGCGGCTACACCTTC.